The TCR beta chain described here comes from a study of blood T cells in healthy people across ages. Study-wide background: Template-switching capture recovered about one barcoded beta molecule per two T cells.

In germline, CDR1 is MNHNY, CDR2 SVGAGI (reference sequence). The CDR3 is 15 amino acids. V was trimmed by 5 bases and J by 8 bases, leaving 19 bases between them. Sample-barcoded 5' priming and a J-beta primer mix drove a second PCR of about 7 to 11 cycles. Every sample gave at least 3 million paired-end reads containing CDR3. Each CDR3 protein is one row after TCRdb ran MiXCR on the 5' RACE reads. Of about 1.8 million distinct CDR3 sequences detected, roughly 52% appear once; the ten largest clones hold more than 2%. The origin of this receptor is a woman in her thirties or forties in good health. The chain joins TRBV6-6 to TRBJ2-1; no clear D gene. The specimen was blood. The CDR3: CASSRYSSQVDEQFF. The CDR3 DNA follows: TGTGCCAGCAGTCGCTATTCGTCTCAGGTCGATGAGCAGTTCTTC.